The rows below give T cell receptor beta chains drawn from one sample of a study of blood T cell repertoires in COVID-19. Method: immunoSEQ multiplex PCR; TCRdb's copy keeps in-frame clones and lacks some. The repertoire has 100,000 or so clones, about 86% of them found once; the top ten carry more than 30%. The sample consisted of peripheral blood. These receptors were collected from a man aged 80 or over with acute or convalescent COVID-19. CDR3s include the opening cysteine and the closing phenylalanine or tryptophan. The order of the fields is D gene, clone size, J gene, V gene, CDR3 protein, CDR3 DNA. The D gene is left open where the match is weak. For some rows the clone size is stated as once, few or many, or as a class when expanded; others skip it.

>TRBD1|NA|TRBJ2-4|TRBV18
CASSLRTGSQNIQYF
TGTGCCAGCTCACTCCGGACAGGCTCCCAAAACATTCAGTACTTC
>TRBD1|NA|TRBJ2-7|TRBV6-5
CASSPNRGRGEQYF
TGTGCCAGCAGTCCCAACAGGGGGCGGGGAGAGCAGTACTTC
>TRBD2|few|TRBJ2-7|TRBV6-2/TRBV6-3
CASSFLAGGTYEQYF
TGTGCCAGCAGTTTTCTAGCGGGAGGAACCTACGAGCAGTACTTC
>NA|NA|TRBJ2-6|TRBV6-5
CASSTGFSGANVLTF
TGTGCCAGCAGTACAGGGTTCTCTGGGGCCAACGTCCTGACTTTC
>NA|NA|TRBJ1-3|TRBV14
CASSQVYPGNTIYF
TGTGCCAGCAGCCAAGTTTATCCTGGAAACACCATATATTTT
>NA|NA|TRBJ1-4|TRBV10-3
CATASGNEKLFF
TGTGCCACCGCTTCGGGTAATGAAAAACTGTTTTTT
>NA|NA|TRBJ1-4|TRBV28
CASSLLPSSATNEKLFF
TGTGCCAGCAGTTTACTCCCGTCGAGTGCAACTAATGAAAAACTGTTTTTT
>NA|NA|TRBJ1-2|TRBV6-5
CASSWTSTSYGYTF
TGTGCCAGCAGTTGGACATCCACCTCCTATGGCTACACCTTC
>NA|NA|TRBJ2-3|TRBV3-1/TRBV3-2
CASSRIQTSTDTQYF
TGTGCCAGCAGCCGGATACAGACCAGCACAGATACGCAGTATTTT
>TRBD2|NA|TRBJ2-1|TRBV10-1
CASSEYLAGSYNEQFF
TGCGCCAGCAGTGAGTACCTAGCGGGATCCTACAATGAGCAGTTCTTC
>NA|NA|TRBJ1-1|TRBV10-3
CAISESTGKTTEAFF
TGTGCCATCAGTGAGTCAACAGGGAAAACCACTGAAGCTTTCTTT
>NA|NA|TRBJ1-5|TRBV28
CATYRTANQPQHF
TGTGCCACCTATAGGACAGCCAACCAGCCCCAGCATTTT
>NA|NA|TRBJ2-6|TRBV7-2
CASSLRGANVLTF
TGTGCCAGCAGCTTACGGGGGGCCAACGTCCTGACTTTC
>NA|NA|TRBJ1-3|TRBV5-4
CASKSQEPGNTIYF
TGTGCCAGCAAATCACAGGAGCCGGGAAACACCATATATTTT